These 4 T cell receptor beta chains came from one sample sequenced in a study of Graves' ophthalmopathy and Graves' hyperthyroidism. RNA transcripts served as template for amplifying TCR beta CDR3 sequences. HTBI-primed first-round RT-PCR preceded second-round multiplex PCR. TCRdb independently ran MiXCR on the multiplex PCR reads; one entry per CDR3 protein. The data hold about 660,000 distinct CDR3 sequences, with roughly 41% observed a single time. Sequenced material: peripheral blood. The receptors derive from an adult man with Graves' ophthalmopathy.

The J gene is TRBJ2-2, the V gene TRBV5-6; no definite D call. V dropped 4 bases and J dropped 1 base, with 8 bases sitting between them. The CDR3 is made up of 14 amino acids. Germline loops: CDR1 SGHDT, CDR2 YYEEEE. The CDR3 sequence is CASSIVMNTGELFF. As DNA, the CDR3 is TGTGCCAGCAGCATCGTTATGAACACCGGGGAGCTGTTTTTT.

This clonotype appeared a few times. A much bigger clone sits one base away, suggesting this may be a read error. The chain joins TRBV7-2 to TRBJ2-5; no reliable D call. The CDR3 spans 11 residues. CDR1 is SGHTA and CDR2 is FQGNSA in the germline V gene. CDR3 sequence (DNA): TGTGCCAGCAGATCCCTAGAGACCCAGCACTTC. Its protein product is CASRSLETQHF.

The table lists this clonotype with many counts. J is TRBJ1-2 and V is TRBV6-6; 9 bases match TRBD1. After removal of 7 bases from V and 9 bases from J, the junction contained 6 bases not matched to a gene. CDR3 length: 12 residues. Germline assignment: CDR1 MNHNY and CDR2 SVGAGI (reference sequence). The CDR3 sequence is CASTGQGTSYTF. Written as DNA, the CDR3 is TGTGCCAGCACGGGACAGGGTACCAGCTACACCTTC.

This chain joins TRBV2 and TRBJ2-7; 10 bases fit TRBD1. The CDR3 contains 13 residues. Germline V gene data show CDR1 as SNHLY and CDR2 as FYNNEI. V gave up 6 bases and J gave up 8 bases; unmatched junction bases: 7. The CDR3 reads CASSQGQGGQQYF. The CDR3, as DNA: TGTGCCAGCAGCCAAGGACAGGGGGGACAGCAGTACTTC.